This T cell receptor beta chain was obtained from a study of blood T cell repertoires in COVID-19. Here immunoSEQ multiplex PCR was the method, and the copy in TCRdb shows in-frame clones only, minus some. The sample holds 300,000 to 350,000 clones, more than 70% seen once. This CDR3 is built from 14 residues. Germline values: CDR1 SQVTM, CDR2 ANQGSEA. The study assigned cohorts using participant-reported clinical history. Sequencing was done on a sample of PBMCs or T cells enriched from blood (not recorded which). The source of this sequence is a woman aged 25-40 years who had been exposed to COVID-19. This chain uses TRBV29-1 with TRBJ2-1, with TRBD2 as a possible D gene (6 bases). The CDR3 coding sequence is TGCACTTCCGGGCGGGACTTTTCCTACAATGAGCAGTTCTTC. As protein: CTSGRDFSYNEQFF.